Here is one T cell receptor beta chain with its context. Antigen: not known. Donors likely had unrecorded immune exposures despite being nominally healthy when sampled. CDR3 length: 17 residues. Unmatched junction bases numbered 14, after V lost 4 bases and J lost 6 bases. In germline, CDR1 is SGHNT, CDR2 YYREEE (reference sequence). These data come from a study of cytomegalovirus exposure and HLA in healthy donors. Overall study: Roughly 85 million unique TCRs from HLA-typed donors were held in an early release of data.

Overall study findings and caveats: From TCR beta sequences, most subjects' HLA-A and HLA-B alleles were reportedly predicted accurately. Some TCR beta chains (approximately 180 of them) were listed as cytomegalovirus-associated.

The PCR contained 60 Vbeta and 13 Jbeta primers. Profiled with immunoSEQ multiplex PCR; TCRdb holds only in-frame clones, not every one. The sample holds over 150,000 clones, more than 80% seen once. This receptor was identified in a woman between 50 and 59 years old in good health and CMV-seronegative. The sequenced sample was PBMCs. V gene TRBV5-4 combines with J gene TRBJ2-4; 9 positions match TRBD1. The CDR3 DNA reads TGTGCCAGCAGCAGAGATCGGACAGGGGAAGTTAGAAACATTCAGTACTTC. It translates to CASSRDRTGEVRNIQYF. The complete variable domain, with remaining parts taken from reference TRBV5-4 and TRBJ2-4, reads ETGVTQSPTHLIKTRGQQVTLRCSSQSGHNTVSWYQQALGQGPQFIFQYYREEENGRGNFPPRFSGLQFPNYSSELNVNALELDDSALYLCASSRDRTGEVRNIQYFGAGTRLSVL.